This T cell receptor beta chain was identified in a study of T-cell reconstitution after alpha-beta-depleted transplantation in children listed by TCRdb under 2016. Background on the whole study: Using TCR repertoire profiling, the study quantitatively followed how T-cell immune reconstitution unfolded in children after TCRalphabeta/CD19-depleted allogeneic hematopoietic cell transplantation.

This clonotype was detected ten times or more. Its antigen specificity is not known. One base away there is no much larger clone; base qualities are not given. Trimming takes 4 bases off V and 0 bases off J; junction bases not matched to a gene: 7. Reading the germline V gene gives CDR1 ENHRY and CDR2 SYGVKD. The CDR3 covers 16 residues, taking in both the cysteine and the phenylalanine. Only CDR3 DNA is held: 48 bases, read in frame from base 1. General study outcomes and caveats: Apparently early alphabetaT-cell count recovery about two months after transplant reportedly relied on only several hundred rapidly expanded clones derived from non-depleted graft cells. Hyperexpanded clone frequencies declined over subsequent months; after one year, T-cell counts and TCRbeta diversity were mostly attributed to newly produced T cells. The high TCRbeta diversity at day 60 in some patients was ascribed to recipient T cells and intrathymic progenitors that had survived conditioning.

The treatment or condition label here, explained by the study, means: allogeneic hematopoietic cell transplantation with graft depleted of TCRalphabeta T cells and CD19 B cells. Transplant recipients were children who received TCRalphabeta/CD19-depleted allogeneic hematopoietic cell grafts. The library was made by PCR. The sequencer was an Illumina HiSeq 2500. To normalize quantification of the TCRbeta repertoire, the TCR libraries were built with molecular barcoding that relied on unique molecular identifiers. TCRdb reran the public reads through fastp at Q25 and MiXCR, keeping productive beta chains. Identical CDR3 protein sequences are pooled into one entry, listed with their most common genes and DNA. In all, the sample holds 450,000 to 550,000 distinct CDR3 sequences, and roughly an eighth of those were seen once. The top ten clones comprise 13% to 15% of the sample.

The rearranged segments are TRBV10-3 and TRBJ2-3, and 7 bases in between align with TRBD2. The sample consisted of PBMCs, mostly from graft donor cells, taken 180 days after TCRalphabeta/CD19-depleted stem cell transplant. The TCR originated in a female patient aged 2-9 years who had a stem cell transplant for aplastic anemia, so the T cells may come from the graft donor. The DNA sequence is TGTGCCATCAGTGGAGTAGCGGGCTTTAGCACAGATACGCAGTATTTT. This sequence encodes CAISGVAGFSTDTQYF.